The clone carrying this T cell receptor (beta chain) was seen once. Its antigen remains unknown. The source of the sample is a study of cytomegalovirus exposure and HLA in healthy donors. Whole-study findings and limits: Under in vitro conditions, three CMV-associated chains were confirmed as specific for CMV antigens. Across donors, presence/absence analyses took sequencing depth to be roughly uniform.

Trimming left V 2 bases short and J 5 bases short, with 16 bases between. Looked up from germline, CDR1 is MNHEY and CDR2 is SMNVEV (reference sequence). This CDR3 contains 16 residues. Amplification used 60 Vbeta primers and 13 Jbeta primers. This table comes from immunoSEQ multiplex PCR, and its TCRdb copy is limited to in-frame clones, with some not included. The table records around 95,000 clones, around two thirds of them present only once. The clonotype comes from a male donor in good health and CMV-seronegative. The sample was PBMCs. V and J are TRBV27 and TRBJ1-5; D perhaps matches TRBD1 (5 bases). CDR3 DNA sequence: TGTGCCAGCAGTTTAGTGGGTCAGCGGGGGGATCAGCCCCAGCATTTT. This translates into CASSLVGQRGDQPQHF.